This TCR beta chain was recovered during a study of spatial heterogeneity in lung cancer. Whole-study context: Alpha-chain detections were consistently fewer than beta-chain detections among the sequences. On average, each unique TCR and UMI combination appeared more than ten times in raw reads.

Every TCR cDNA molecule bore its own unique molecular identifier. Using its own MiXCR run on the 5' RACE reads, TCRdb lists one record per CDR3 protein. The sample lists over 75,000 distinct CDR3 sequences, approximately 21% occurring once. Time point indicated: sample taken at primary tumor resection. Whole RNA came from tumor, nontumor lung or frozen PBMC and was sequenced without being sorted. The CDR3 is made up of 13 amino acids. V gave up 7 bases and J gave up 4 bases, with 12 bases separating them. CDR1 and CDR2 from the germline V gene are SGHDT and YYEEEE. The receptor's source is a male donor with early-stage non-small cell lung cancer. The chain employs TRBV5-6 and TRBJ1-3; D may be TRBD1 (5 bases). The sample in question was PBMCs, obtained at surgery. Here the CDR3 reads CASGQTAGNTIYF. The DNA of the CDR3 is TGTGCCAGCGGGCAGACAGCGGGAAACACCATATATTTT.